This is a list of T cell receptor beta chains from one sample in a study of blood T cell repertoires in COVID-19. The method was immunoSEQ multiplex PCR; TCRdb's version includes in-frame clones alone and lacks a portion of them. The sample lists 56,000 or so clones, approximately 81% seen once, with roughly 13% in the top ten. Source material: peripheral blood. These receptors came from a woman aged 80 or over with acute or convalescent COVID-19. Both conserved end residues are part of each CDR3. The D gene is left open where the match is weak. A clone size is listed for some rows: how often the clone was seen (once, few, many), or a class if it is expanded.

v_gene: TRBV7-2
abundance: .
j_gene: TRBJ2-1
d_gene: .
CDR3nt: TGTGCCAGCAGCTTAGTCATGGCGGGGGCGCAGTTCTTC
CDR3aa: CASSLVMAGAQFF

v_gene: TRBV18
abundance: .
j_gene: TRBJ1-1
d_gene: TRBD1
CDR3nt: TGTGCCAGCTCACCTACTTCAGGGGGTACTGAAGCTTTCTTT
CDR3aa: CASSPTSGGTEAFF

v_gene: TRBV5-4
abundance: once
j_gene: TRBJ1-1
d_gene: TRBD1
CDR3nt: TGTGCCAGCAGCATAAAGCTGGACAGGGGGCTGACTGAAGCTTTCTTT
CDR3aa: CASSIKLDRGLTEAFF

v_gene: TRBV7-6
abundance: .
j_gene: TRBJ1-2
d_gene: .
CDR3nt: TGTGCCAGCAGCTTAGGCAGGGGACCAGCTAACTATGGCTACACCTTC
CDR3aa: CASSLGRGPANYGYTF

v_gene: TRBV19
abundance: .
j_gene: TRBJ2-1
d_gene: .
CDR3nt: TGTGCCAGTAGTATAGCAGCGGCCACAGTGGGGAAGAATGAGCAGTTCTTC
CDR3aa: CASSIAAATVGKNEQFF

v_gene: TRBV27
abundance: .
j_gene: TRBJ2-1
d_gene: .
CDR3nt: TGTGCCAGCAGTTTATTGGAGAACAATGAGCAGTTCTTC
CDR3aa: CASSLLENNEQFF

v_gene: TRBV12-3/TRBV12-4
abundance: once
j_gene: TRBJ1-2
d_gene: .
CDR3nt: TGTGCCAGCAGTTCCGTTGACAGCTATGGCTACACCTTC
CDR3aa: CASSSVDSYGYTF

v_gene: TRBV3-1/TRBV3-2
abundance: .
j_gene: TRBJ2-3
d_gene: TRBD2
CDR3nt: TGTGCCAGCAGCCAAGATCGGCGGGGGAGCACAGATACGCAGTATTTT
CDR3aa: CASSQDRRGSTDTQYF

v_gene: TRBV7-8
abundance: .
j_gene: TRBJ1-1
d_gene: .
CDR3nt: TGTGCCAGCAGTTTAGGGAGGATTGGGACTGAAGCTTTCTTT
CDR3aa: CASSLGRIGTEAFF

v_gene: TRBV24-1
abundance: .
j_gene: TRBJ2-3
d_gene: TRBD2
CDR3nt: TGTGCCACCAGCCCCGCGCTAGCGGGGGGTGGAGATACGCAGTATTTT
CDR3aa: CATSPALAGGGDTQYF

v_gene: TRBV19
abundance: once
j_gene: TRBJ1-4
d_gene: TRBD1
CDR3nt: TGTGCCAGTAGTACCCTGGGACAGGTTAATGAAAAACTGTTTTTT
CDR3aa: CASSTLGQVNEKLFF

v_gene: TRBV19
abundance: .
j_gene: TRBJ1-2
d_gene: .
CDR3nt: TGTGCCAGTAGTATCGGACAGTCTAACTATGGCTACACCTTC
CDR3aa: CASSIGQSNYGYTF

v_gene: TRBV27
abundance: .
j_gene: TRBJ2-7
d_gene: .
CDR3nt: TGTGCCAGCAGTTTATCGAGTCCAGCGATCTACGAGCAGTACTTC
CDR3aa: CASSLSSPAIYEQYF

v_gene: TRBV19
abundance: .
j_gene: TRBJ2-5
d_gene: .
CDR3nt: TGTGCCAGTAGTCCCGGGACTCAAGAGACCCAGTACTTC
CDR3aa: CASSPGTQETQYF

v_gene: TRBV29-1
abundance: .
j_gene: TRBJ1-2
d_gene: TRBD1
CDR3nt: TGCAGCTCCGGGACAGGGGGTTCCTATGGCTACACCTTC
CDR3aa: CSSGTGGSYGYTF

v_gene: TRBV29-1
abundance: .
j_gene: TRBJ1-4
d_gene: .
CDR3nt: TGCAGCGTCGCGCCGGGAACAACTAATGAAAAACTGTTTTTT
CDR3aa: CSVAPGTTNEKLFF

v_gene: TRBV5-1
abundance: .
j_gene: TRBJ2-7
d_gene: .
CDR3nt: TGCGCCAGCGCTGGTTTAGGGGGTAACGAGCAGTACTTC
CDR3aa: CASAGLGGNEQYF

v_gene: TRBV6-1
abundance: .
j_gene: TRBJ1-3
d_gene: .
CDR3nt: TGTGCCAGCAGTGACCCCCGGGGATCTGGAAACACCATATATTTT
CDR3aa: CASSDPRGSGNTIYF

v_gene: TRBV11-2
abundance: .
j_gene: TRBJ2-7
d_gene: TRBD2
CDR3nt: TGTGCCAGCAGCTTAACTAGCGGGGGCCACGAGCAGTACTTC
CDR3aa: CASSLTSGGHEQYF

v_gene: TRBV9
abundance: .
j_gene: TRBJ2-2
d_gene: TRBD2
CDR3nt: TGTCCCCGCAGCGTATTCGGGGGGGCCTTCGGGGAGCTGTTTTTT
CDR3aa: CPRSVFGGAFGELFF

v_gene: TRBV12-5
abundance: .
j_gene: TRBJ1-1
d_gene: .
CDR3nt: TGTGCTAGTGGTTTGGCACCCCAGGGCCTTGAAGCTTTCTTT
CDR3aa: CASGLAPQGLEAFF

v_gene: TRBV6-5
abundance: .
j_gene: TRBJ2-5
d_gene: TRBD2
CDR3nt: TGTGCCAGCAGGCGGGGCGGGGGGGCTCGAGAGACCCAGTACTTC
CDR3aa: CASRRGGGARETQYF

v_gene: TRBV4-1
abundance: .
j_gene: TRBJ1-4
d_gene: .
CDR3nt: TGCGCCAGCAGCCAACAACGGTCGGAAAAACTGTTTTTT
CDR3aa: CASSQQRSEKLFF

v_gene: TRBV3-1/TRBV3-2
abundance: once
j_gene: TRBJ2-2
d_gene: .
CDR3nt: TGTGCCAGCAGCCTCAGGAAGCCCGGGGAGCTGTTTTTT
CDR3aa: CASSLRKPGELFF

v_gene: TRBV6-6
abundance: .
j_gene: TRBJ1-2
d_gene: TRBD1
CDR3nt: TGTGCCAGCAGCCGTGGACAGGGAGTATATGGCTACACCTTC
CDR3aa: CASSRGQGVYGYTF

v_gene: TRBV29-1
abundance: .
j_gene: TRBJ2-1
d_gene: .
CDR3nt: TGCAGCGTTGGGGCAGCATACAATGAGCAGTTCTTC
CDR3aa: CSVGAAYNEQFF

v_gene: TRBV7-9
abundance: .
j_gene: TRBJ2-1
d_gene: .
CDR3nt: TGTGCCAGCATCCTTTCAAGGGGAAATGAGCAGTTCTTC
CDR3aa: CASILSRGNEQFF

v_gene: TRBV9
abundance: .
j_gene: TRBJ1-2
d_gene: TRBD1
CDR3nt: TGTGCCAGCAGCCCCGGACAGGGGAGCTATGGCTACACCTTC
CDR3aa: CASSPGQGSYGYTF

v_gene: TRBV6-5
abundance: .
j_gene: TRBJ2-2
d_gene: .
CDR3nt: TGTGCCAGCAGTTTTACGGACACCGGGGAGCTGTTTTTT
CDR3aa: CASSFTDTGELFF

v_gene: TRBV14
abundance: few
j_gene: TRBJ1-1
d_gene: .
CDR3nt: TGTGCCAGCAGCCTGTATGGGTCAGGGAACACTGAAGCTTTCTTT
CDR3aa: CASSLYGSGNTEAFF

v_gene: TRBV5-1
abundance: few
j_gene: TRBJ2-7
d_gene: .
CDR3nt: TGCGCCAGCAGCTTGGATGGACAGAAGTCCTACGAGCAGTACTTC
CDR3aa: CASSLDGQKSYEQYF

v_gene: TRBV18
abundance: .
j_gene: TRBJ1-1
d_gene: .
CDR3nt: TGTGCCAGCTCCCCCATTATAGGGGAGAACACTGAAGCTTTCTTT
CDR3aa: CASSPIIGENTEAFF

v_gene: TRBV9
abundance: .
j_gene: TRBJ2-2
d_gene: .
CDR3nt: TGTGCCAGCAGCGTAGTGGGGGGTGAAACCTCCACCTCGTCCACGAACACCGGGGAGCTGTTTTTT
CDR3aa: CASSVVGGETSTSSTNTGELFF

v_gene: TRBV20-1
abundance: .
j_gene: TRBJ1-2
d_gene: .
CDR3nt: TGCAGTGCTAGTGGCGTTCCGCATGGCTACACCTTC
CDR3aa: CSASGVPHGYTF

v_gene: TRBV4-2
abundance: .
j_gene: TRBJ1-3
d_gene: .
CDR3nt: TGTGCCAGCAGCCATGCCCAACAGGGAGGGAAGGGGAACACCATATATTTT
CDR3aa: CASSHAQQGGKGNTIYF

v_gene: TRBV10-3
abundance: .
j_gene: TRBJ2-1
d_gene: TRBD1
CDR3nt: TGTGCCATCAGTGGCAACAGGGGGGACAATGAGCAGTTCTTC
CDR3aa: CAISGNRGDNEQFF

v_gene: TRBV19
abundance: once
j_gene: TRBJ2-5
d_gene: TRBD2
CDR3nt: TGTGCCAGTAGTTATCGAGCGGGGTCACAAGAGACCCAGTACTTC
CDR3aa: CASSYRAGSQETQYF

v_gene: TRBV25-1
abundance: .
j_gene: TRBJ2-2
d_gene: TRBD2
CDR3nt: TGTGCCAGCAGTGATTGGAGCGGGGGGGCTGCCGGGGAGCTGTTTTTT
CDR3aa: CASSDWSGGAAGELFF

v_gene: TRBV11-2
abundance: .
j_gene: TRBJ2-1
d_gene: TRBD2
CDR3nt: TGTGCCAGCAGCTTAGGGACTAGCGGGGGGAATGAGCAGTTCTTC
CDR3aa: CASSLGTSGGNEQFF

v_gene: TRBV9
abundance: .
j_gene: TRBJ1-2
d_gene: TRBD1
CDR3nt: TGTGCCAGCAGCGTAGCGACTCAGGGGGTCTATGGCTACACCTTC
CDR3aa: CASSVATQGVYGYTF

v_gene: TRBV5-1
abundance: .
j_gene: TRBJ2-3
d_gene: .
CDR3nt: TGCGCCAGCAGCTTGGACCCGGGACTCGCAGATACGCAGTATTTT
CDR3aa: CASSLDPGLADTQYF

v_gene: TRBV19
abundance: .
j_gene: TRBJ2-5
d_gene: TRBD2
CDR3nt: TGTGCCAGTACCCTAGCGGGGGGACCTCAAGAGACCCAGTACTTC
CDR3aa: CASTLAGGPQETQYF

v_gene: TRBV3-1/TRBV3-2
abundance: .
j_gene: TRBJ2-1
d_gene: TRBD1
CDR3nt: TGTGCCAGCAGCCCCGGGACAGGGGGGAATGAGCAGTTCTTC
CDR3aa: CASSPGTGGNEQFF

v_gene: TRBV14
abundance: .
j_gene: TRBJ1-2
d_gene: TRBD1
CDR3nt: TGTGCCAGCAGGCCTACGGGACAGGGTTACGGCTACACCTTC
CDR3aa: CASRPTGQGYGYTF

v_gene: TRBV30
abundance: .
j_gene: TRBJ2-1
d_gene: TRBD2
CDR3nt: TGTGCCTGGAGTTGGGGCAAGCGGGGTGACAATGAGCAGTTCTTC
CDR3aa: CAWSWGKRGDNEQFF

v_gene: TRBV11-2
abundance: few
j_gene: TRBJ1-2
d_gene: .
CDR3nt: TGTGCCACAGAGGACGGGGGAGGTGGCTACACCTTC
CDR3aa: CATEDGGGGYTF

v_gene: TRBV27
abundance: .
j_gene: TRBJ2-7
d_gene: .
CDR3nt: TGTGCCAGCAGCGGGTCGGGAGTATCCTACGAGCAGTACTTC
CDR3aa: CASSGSGVSYEQYF